The 10 T cell receptor beta chains reported below all come from one sample, sequenced in a study of radiotherapy plus CTLA-4 blockade in lung cancer. The method was immunoSEQ multiplex PCR; TCRdb's version includes in-frame clones alone and lacks a portion of them. The sample yields 89,000 or so clones, approximately 85% seen once. Sequencing used peripheral blood, obtained from a patient treated with radiotherapy plus ipilimumab. The receptors here all came from a human donor with non-small cell lung cancer who had a partial response to radiotherapy plus ipilimumab.

The rearrangement joins TRBV6-6 to TRBJ2-7; 8 bases are shared with TRBD1. The CDR3 has 13 amino acids. J gave up 0 bases and V 7 bases, and 2 bases lay outside the gene matches. Germline V gives CDR1 MNHNY, CDR2 SVGAGI (reference sequence). CDR3 bases: TGTGCCAGCACGGACAGGGACTCCTACGAGCAGTACTTC. It translates to CASTDRDSYEQYF.

This chain links TRBV4-1 with TRBJ2-5; tentative D call: TRBD1 (6 bases). Looked up from germline, CDR1 is MGHRA and CDR2 is YSYEKL. This CDR3 is built from 13 residues. Trimming took off 4 bases at V and 3 bases at J, with 9 bases between the two ends. CDR3 in DNA: TGCGCCAGCAGCCCTAAGGGGGAAGAGACCCAGTACTTC. Translating gives CASSPKGEETQYF.

The chain uses TRBV7-8 and TRBJ1-1; no definite D call. Germline V gives CDR1 SGHVS, CDR2 FQNEAQ. The CDR3 runs to 16 residues. The V and J ends lost 2 bases and 2 bases respectively, with 15 bases between them. CDR3 protein: CASSLRRGLGNTEAFF. The CDR3 nucleotides read TGTGCCAGCAGCTTACGACGCGGTCTAGGAAACACTGAAGCTTTCTTT.

V usage is TRBV27 and J usage is TRBJ1-1, with TRBD1 as a possible D gene (5 bases). V was pared by 2 bases and J by 7 bases, with 14 bases between. CDR1 is MNHEY and CDR2 is SMNVEV in the germline V gene (reference sequence). This CDR3 contains 14 residues. CDR3 amino acids: CASSLTVRQFEAFF. As DNA, the CDR3 is TGTGCCAGCAGTTTAACCGTTAGACAGTTTGAAGCTTTCTTT.

With regard to this clone: Relative to the germline gene, one junction end is altered; a read error may explain this. This rearrangement joins TRBV28 to TRBJ2-2; TRBD2 is a possible D gene (6 bases). The germline gives CDR1 MDHEN, CDR2 SYDVKM. This CDR3 is built from 14 residues. In DNA, the CDR3 is TGTGCCAGCACCCCTAAGAGGGATGGCGGGGAGCCGTTTTTT. Translating it yields CASTPKRDGGEPFF.

This chain joins TRBV19 and TRBJ2-5, with 7 bases that match TRBD1. Germline-derived CDR1 and CDR2 are LNHDA and SQIVND (reference sequence). The CDR3 is made up of 14 amino acids. J was trimmed by 4 bases and V by 5 bases; bases with no gene match: 7. In DNA, the CDR3 is TGTGCCAGTAGTGCGACAGGGTATCGAGAGACCCAGTACTTC. This sequence encodes CASSATGYRETQYF.

The V and J genes are TRBV18 and TRBJ1-5; D is perhaps TRBD1 (5 bases). This CDR3 is 13 amino acids long. The ends were cut back, 2 bases at V and 7 bases at J, with 9 bases in the middle. Germline CDR1 is KGHSH and CDR2 is LQKENI. DNA of the CDR3: TGTGCCAGCTCACCAGCAGGGCAACAGCCCCAGCATTTT. Its translation is CASSPAGQQPQHF.

The chain joins TRBV5-8 to TRBJ1-1; D is possibly TRBD1 (5 bases). CDR3 length: 14 amino acids. V shed 0 bases and J shed 5 bases, with 11 bases lying between them. Germline loops: CDR1 SGHTS, CDR2 YDEGEE. CDR3 amino acids: CASSLAGGGTEAFF. Here the CDR3 DNA reads TGTGCCAGCAGCTTGGCCGGGGGGGGGACTGAAGCTTTCTTT.

The chain joins TRBV28 to TRBJ1-5, with 8 bases that match TRBD1. This CDR3 has 13 residues. J lost 2 bases, V lost 10 bases, and 4 bases had no gene match. Germline V gives CDR1 MDHEN, CDR2 SYDVKM. Here the CDR3 reads CATQGAGNQPQHF. CDR3 DNA: TGTGCCACCCAGGGGGCTGGCAATCAGCCCCAGCATTTT.

This rearrangement joins TRBV6-5 to TRBJ2-7, with a weak D call TRBD2 (6 bases). This CDR3 is built from 15 residues. Germline CDR1 reads MNHEY; CDR2 reads SVGAGI. V was cut by 10 bases and J by 2 bases, with 21 bases left in between. Here the CDR3 reads CAISSSGAPAYEQYF. CDR3 nucleotides: TGTGCCATCTCTAGCTCGGGAGCCCCCGCCTACGAGCAGTACTTC.